The 30 T cell receptor beta chains below were found in one sample sequenced in a study of identical twins. TCRdb re-called the 5' RACE reads with MiXCR, one entry per CDR3 protein. The sample records some 500,000 distinct CDR3 sequences, over 12% being singletons. The sample was also reused in another study, on yellow fever vaccine responses in identical twins.

Sequencing was done on a sample of CD4+ T cells sorted from blood. All receptors derive from a woman aged 18-29 years in good health.

This chain uses TRBV7-6 with TRBJ2-7; D perhaps matches TRBD1 (5 bases). This CDR3 has 16 residues. V was trimmed by 1 base and J by 3 bases, leaving 16 bases between them. CDR1 and CDR2 from the germline V gene are SGHVS and FNYEAQ. The CDR3 coding sequence is TGTGCCAGCAGCTTAGGAGGCAGGGATCCAAACTACGAGCAGTACTTC. Encoded protein: CASSLGGRDPNYEQYF.

This clonotype has a handful of counts. This chain links TRBV5-1 with TRBJ2-2, with D possibly being TRBD2 (6 bases). The CDR3 has 16 residues. Looked up from germline, CDR1 is SGHRS and CDR2 is YFSETQ. Trimming removed 0 bases at V and 4 bases at J, with 13 bases between. CDR3 protein: CASSLVTSGPTGELFF. For the CDR3, the DNA is TGCGCCAGCAGCTTGGTGACTAGTGGCCCCACCGGGGAGCTGTTTTTT.

This clonotype has more than one count but fewer than ten. The V and J genes are TRBV3-1 and TRBJ2-2; possibly TRBD2 for D (6 bases). The CDR3 has 17 amino acids. CDR1 and CDR2 (germline): LGHDT, YNNKEL (reference sequence). Trimming took off 2 bases at V and 0 bases at J, with 13 bases between the two ends. The CDR3 sequence is CASSQPGAGPNTGELFF. Here the CDR3 DNA reads TGTGCCAGCAGCCAACCCGGGGCGGGACCGAACACCGGGGAGCTGTTTTTT.

The V and J genes are TRBV10-3 and TRBJ2-3, with 14 bases identical to TRBD2. J gave up 5 bases and V 7 bases, and 5 bases lay outside the gene matches. The CDR3 is 15 residues long. Germline V lookup: CDR1 ENHRY, CDR2 SYGVKD. The CDR3 sequence is CAITKGTSGGDTQYF. CDR3 DNA: TGTGCCATCACTAAAGGGACTAGCGGGGGAGATACGCAGTATTTT.

A few counts support this clonotype. This chain links TRBV28 with TRBJ2-5; TRBD2 aligns across 11 bases. CDR1 and CDR2 (germline): MDHEN, SYDVKM. CDR3 length: 15 residues. With V trimmed by 3 bases and J by 4 bases, 4 bases remained unmatched. CDR3 DNA: TGTGCCAGCAGTTTGGGTGGACTAGCGGGAGAGACCCAGTACTTC. Its translation is CASSLGGLAGETQYF.

This clonotype was seen only a few times. CDR3 protein: CASSPGRRFFTYEQYF. CDR3 bases: TGTGCCAGCAGTCCGGGACGGCGTTTTTTTACCTACGAGCAGTACTTC. The chain carries TRBV6-1 and TRBJ2-7; possibly TRBD1 or TRBD2 for D (5 bases each). Germline CDR1 and CDR2: MNHNS and SASEGT. V dropped 5 bases and J dropped 2 bases, with 19 bases sitting between them. CDR3 length: 16 amino acids.

This clonotype was seen just once. The rearrangement uses TRBV2 and TRBJ2-1, with D unresolved. CDR3 length: 12 residues. V dropped 1 base and J dropped 10 bases, with 8 bases sitting between them. Germline CDR1 is SNHLY and CDR2 is FYNNEI. The CDR3 coding sequence is TGTGCCAGCAGTGAAGGCACCCCGGAGCAGTTCTTC. This translates into CASSEGTPEQFF.

This clonotype was counted a few times. The V and J genes are TRBV11-2 and TRBJ2-1, with a weak D call TRBD1 (5 bases). The germline gives CDR1 SGHAT, CDR2 FQNNGV. The CDR3 covers 15 residues. The ends were cut back, 1 base at V and 9 bases at J, with 16 bases in the middle. In DNA form, the CDR3 reads TGTGCCAGCAGCTTAGCGAAGGGGTTGGCTTTTGAGCAGTTCTTC. Its translation is CASSLAKGLAFEQFF.

The chain combines TRBV6-5 with TRBJ2-3; no reliable D call. Germline CDR1 MNHEY, CDR2 SVGAGI. The V end lost 4 bases, the J end lost 1 base, and 12 bases lay between the germline ends. The CDR3 sequence is 15 residues long. Here the CDR3 reads CASSLSTPGTDTQYF. The CDR3 region has the DNA TGTGCCAGCAGTTTGAGTACTCCTGGCACAGATACGCAGTATTTT.

This clonotype was counted between two and nine times. The chain uses TRBV20-1 and TRBJ1-3; D is undetermined. Germline V gives CDR1 DFQATT, CDR2 SNEGSKA (reference sequence). Between the trimmed V and J ends, which lost 0 bases and 2 bases, there was a span of 11 bases. The CDR3 has 15 amino acids. CDR3 residues: CSARDETNPGNTIYF. CDR3 nucleotides: TGCAGTGCTAGAGATGAGACAAACCCTGGAAACACCATATATTTT.

The chain has TRBV6-1 and TRBJ2-2; perhaps D is TRBD1 or TRBD2 (6 bases each). From germline, CDR1 is MNHNS and CDR2 SASEGT. The V end was cut by 6 bases, the J end by 1 base, with 15 bases between. This CDR3 is 16 amino acids long. CDR3 in DNA: TGTGCCAGCAGGGCGGACGGGGGCTTGAACACCGGGGAGCTGTTTTTT. Translating gives CASRADGGLNTGELFF.

The gene calls are TRBV6-1 and TRBJ2-7; 11 nucleotides line up with TRBD2. V shed 8 bases, J shed 6 bases, and the junction held 9 bases outside the gene matches. From germline, CDR1 is MNHNS and CDR2 SASEGT. The CDR3 runs 14 residues. CDR3 bases: TGTGCCAGCCGCCATCTAGCGGGGGGATCCGAGCAGTACTTC. Its protein is CASRHLAGGSEQYF.

This clonotype was seen once. The germline gene is not matched at one end of the junction; a read error may be the cause. The genes are TRBV12-3 or TRBV12-4 and TRBJ2-7, with 8 bases lining up with TRBD2. This CDR3 contains 18 residues. CDR3 loop: CACSLAPKTSAGNYEQYF. DNA of the CDR3: TGTGCCTGCAGTTTAGCTCCAAAGACTAGCGCTGGCAACTACGAGCAGTACTTC.

In this sample, this clonotype turned up a few times. V is TRBV10-3 and J is TRBJ2-3; D tentatively reads TRBD1 or TRBD2 (5 bases each). CDR3 size: 13 residues. From germline, CDR1 is ENHRY and CDR2 SYGVKD. The ends were cut back, 2 bases at V and 7 bases at J, with 10 bases in the middle. The CDR3 bases are TGTGCCATCAGTGAGGGAGAGGGGAATACGCAGTATTTT. Translated, it gives CAISEGEGNTQYF.

The chain is built from TRBV9 and TRBJ2-3; unclear D gene. The V and J ends lost 5 bases and 0 bases respectively, with 13 bases between them. This CDR3 has 15 residues. In germline, CDR1 is SGDLS, CDR2 YYNGEE. Written as DNA, the CDR3 is TGTGCCAGCAGTCCGCGGTGGTCTAGCACAGATACGCAGTATTTT. Translated, it gives CASSPRWSSTDTQYF.

This clonotype came up many times. This chain joins TRBV7-2 and TRBJ2-7; 7 bases are shared with TRBD2. This CDR3 has 14 residues. V lost 1 base and J lost 3; bases outside the gene matches: 3. Germline loops: CDR1 SGHTA, CDR2 FQGNSA. The CDR3 DNA sequence: TGTGCCAGCAGCTTAGGCGGGAGTATCTACGAGCAGTACTTC. Its translation: CASSLGGSIYEQYF.

This chain connects TRBV10-3 to TRBJ2-3; D uncertain. The CDR3 totals 13 residues. The germline gives CDR1 ENHRY, CDR2 SYGVKD. V lost 7 bases and J lost 1, with 9 bases in between. The CDR3 region has the DNA TGTGCCATCAAAGGGTCGGGCACAGATACGCAGTATTTT. This sequence encodes CAIKGSGTDTQYF.

The CDR3 DNA follows: TGTGCCAGCAGGCCACAACAGGGTTCGAACACCGGGGAGCTGTTTTTT. Translated, it gives CASRPQQGSNTGELFF. The chain has TRBV7-2 and TRBJ2-2, with TRBD1 as a possible D gene (6 bases). V lost 6 bases, J lost 0 bases, and 14 bases lay in between. CDR3 size: 16 residues. In germline, CDR1 is SGHTA, CDR2 FQGNSA.

The chain links TRBV7-8 to TRBJ2-7; 12 positions match TRBD2. The V segment lost 4 bases and the J segment 6 bases; nucleotides outside the gene matches: 4. Germline V CDR1 and CDR2: SGHVS, FQNEAQ. The CDR3 loop spans 14 amino acids. The CDR3 DNA is TGTGCCAGCAGCTCCCTAGCGGGGGGGATCGAGCAGTACTTC. This codes for CASSSLAGGIEQYF.

This clonotype appeared a few times. V is TRBV7-6 and J is TRBJ2-5; TRBD2 is a possible D gene (6 bases). The CDR3 is 14 amino acids. The germline V and J ends were trimmed by 5 bases and 8 bases, with 18 bases remaining between them. The germline CDR1 and CDR2 sequences are SGHVS and FNYEAQ. CDR3 in amino acids: CASSPPGGERTQYF. CDR3 in DNA: TGTGCCAGCAGCCCCCCCGGGGGTGAGCGAACCCAGTACTTC.

The V and J genes are TRBV11-3 and TRBJ2-2, with a weak D call TRBD2 (6 bases). The CDR3 contains 13 residues. CDR1 SGHNT and CDR2 YENEEA come from the germline V gene. Trimming pared 5 bases from V and 5 bases from J, leaving 9 bases between. The CDR3 DNA is TGTGCCAGCAGCCCCGGGAGTACCGGGGAGCTGTTTTTT. It specifies CASSPGSTGELFF.

The rearrangement joins TRBV27 to TRBJ2-1, with TRBD1 identical over 8 bases. Germline-derived CDR1 and CDR2 are MNHEY and SMNVEV (reference sequence). This CDR3 is built from 15 residues. With V trimmed by 5 bases and J by 2 bases, 5 bases remained unmatched. The CDR3 sequence is CASSLDRGPYNEQFF. CDR3 nucleotide sequence: TGTGCCAGCAGTCTAGACAGGGGCCCCTACAATGAGCAGTTCTTC.

The DNA for the CDR3 is TGCAGCGCATTGAGATTAAACACCGGGGAGCTGTTTTTT. This encodes CSALRLNTGELFF. The chain carries TRBV29-1 and TRBJ2-2, with D hard to call. Trimming pared 7 bases from V and 2 bases from J, leaving 11 bases between. This CDR3 has 13 amino acids. CDR1 is SQVTM and CDR2 is ANQGSEA in the germline V gene.

The chain links TRBV20-1 to TRBJ2-7; 12 bases match TRBD2. The CDR3 is 12 residues long. CDR1 is DFQATT, CDR2 SNEGSKA, per germline (reference sequence). V shed 5 bases, J shed 7 bases, and the junction held 3 bases outside the gene matches. The CDR3 loop reads CSALAGGQEQYF. As DNA, the CDR3 is TGCAGTGCTCTAGCGGGAGGGCAAGAGCAGTACTTC.

This chain connects TRBV11-2 to TRBJ1-1; D is undetermined. Germline V gives CDR1 SGHAT, CDR2 FQNNGV. The V gene lost 1 base and the J gene lost 3 bases, with 9 bases spanning the gap. The length of the CDR3 is 14 residues. The CDR3 region has the DNA TGTGCCAGCAGCTTAGCGGTCCGGGACACTGAAGCTTTCTTT. Translated, it gives CASSLAVRDTEAFF.

This chain links TRBV28 with TRBJ1-1; perhaps TRBD1 as D (5 bases). The CDR3 consists of 12 residues. V gave up 6 bases and J gave up 10 bases, with 15 bases separating them. Germline CDR1 MDHEN, CDR2 SYDVKM. The CDR3 nucleotides read TGTGCCAGCAGAGACGCAGGGACTATAGCTTTCTTT. It is translated as CASRDAGTIAFF.

The chain links TRBV11-2 to TRBJ2-7; 9 bases align to TRBD2. The CDR3 has 14 amino acids. Trimming took 5 bases from V and 6 from J; bases not matched to a gene: 8. Germline loops: CDR1 SGHAT, CDR2 FQNNGV. DNA of the CDR3: TGTGCCAGCAGCCCTCGTGGAGCGGGAGGCGAGCAGTACTTC. It encodes CASSPRGAGGEQYF. The full variable domain, with the rest looked up from reference TRBV11-2 and TRBJ2-7, is EAGVAQSPRYKIIEKRQSVAFWCNPISGHATLYWYQQILGQGPKLLIQFQNNGVVDDSQLPKDRFSAERLKGVDSTLKIQPAKLEDSAVYLCASSPRGAGGEQYFGPGTRLTVT.

This sequence joins TRBV9 and TRBJ2-7, with TRBD2 as a possible D gene (7 bases). Germline V lookup: CDR1 SGDLS, CDR2 YYNGEE. Trimming pared 0 bases from V and 5 bases from J, leaving 12 bases between. The CDR3 totals 14 residues. The CDR3 nucleotides are TGTGCCAGCAGCGTAGGGGCGGGGGCCCACGAGCAGTACTTC. Protein sequence: CASSVGAGAHEQYF.

This rearrangement joins TRBV6-2 or TRBV6-3 to TRBJ2-1; either TRBD1 or TRBD2 may supply D (5 bases each). The V gene lost 6 bases and the J gene lost 5 bases, with 11 bases spanning the gap. The CDR3 extends over 13 amino acids. Germline-derived CDR1 and CDR2 are MNHEY and SVGEGT. The CDR3, as DNA: TGTGCCAGCAGCAGAGGGACCCACAATGAGCAGTTCTTC. Protein: CASSRGTHNEQFF.

This clonotype showed up just a few times. The chain employs TRBV12-3 or TRBV12-4 and TRBJ2-7; 11 bases fit TRBD1. V was pared by 6 bases and J by 3 bases, with 7 bases of the junction left unmatched. The CDR3 is made up of 15 amino acids. This CDR3 is CASRYSGTGGYEQYF. CDR3 in DNA: TGTGCCAGCAGATACTCCGGGACAGGGGGCTACGAGCAGTACTTC.